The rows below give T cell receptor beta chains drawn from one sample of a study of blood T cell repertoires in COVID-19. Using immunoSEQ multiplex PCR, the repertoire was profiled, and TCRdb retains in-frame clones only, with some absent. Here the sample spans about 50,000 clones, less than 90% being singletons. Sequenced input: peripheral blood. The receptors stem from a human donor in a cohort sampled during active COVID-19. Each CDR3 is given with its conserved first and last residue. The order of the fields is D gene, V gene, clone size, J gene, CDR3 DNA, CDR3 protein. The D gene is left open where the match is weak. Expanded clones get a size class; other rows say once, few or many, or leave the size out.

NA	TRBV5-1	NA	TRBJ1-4	TGCGCCAGCAGCTGGGGCGGAGGGACTAATGAAAAACTGTTTTTT	CASSWGGGTNEKLFF
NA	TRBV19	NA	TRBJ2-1	TGTGCCAGTAGTATGGGCAGGGCTCGCAATGAGCAGTTCTTC	CASSMGRARNEQFF
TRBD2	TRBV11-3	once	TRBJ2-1	TGTGCCAGCAGCGGGCAGACTAGCGGGAGAGCGGATGAGCAGTTCTTC	CASSGQTSGRADEQFF
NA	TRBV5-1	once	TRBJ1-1	TGCGCCAGCAGCTTGCAGGGTGGGAACACTGAAGCTTTCTTT	CASSLQGGNTEAFF
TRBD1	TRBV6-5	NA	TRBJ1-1	TGTGCCAGCACCCCGGGACAGCTTGGGAACACTGAAGCTTTCTTT	CASTPGQLGNTEAFF
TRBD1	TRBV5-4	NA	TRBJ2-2	TGTGCCAGCAGCGACCGGGACAGGGGAATTAGCACCGGGGAGCTGTTTTTT	CASSDRDRGISTGELFF
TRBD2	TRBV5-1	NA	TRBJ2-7	TGCGCCAGCAGCCTCTCTGGGTCTAGCGGGGGTGTTTCCTACGAGCAGTACTTC	CASSLSGSSGGVSYEQYF
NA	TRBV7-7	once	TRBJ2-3	TGTGCTAGCAGCTTAGGCGGGGCACACACAGATACGCAGTATTTT	CASSLGGAHTDTQYF
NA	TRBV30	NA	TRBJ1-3	TGTGCCTGGACCGAACCGGGATTTTACTCTGGAAACACCATATATTTT	CAWTEPGFYSGNTIYF
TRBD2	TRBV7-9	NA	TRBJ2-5	TGTGCCAGCAGCCTGACTAGCGGGAGAGAGACCCAGTACTTC	CASSLTSGRETQYF
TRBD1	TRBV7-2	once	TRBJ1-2	TGTGCCAGCAGTCCAACAGGGGGCGCAGAAGGCTACACCTTC	CASSPTGGAEGYTF
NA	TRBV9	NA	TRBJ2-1	TGTGCCAGCAGCCCCGACCGTCGGACTGACAATGAGCAGTTCTTC	CASSPDRRTDNEQFF
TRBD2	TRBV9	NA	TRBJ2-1	TGTGCCAGCAGCTCCCGACTAGCGGGGGGGTTGAATGAGCAGTTCTTC	CASSSRLAGGLNEQFF
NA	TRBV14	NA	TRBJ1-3	TGTGCCAGCAGCCAAGCAGGAGGGGCTGGAAACACCATATATTTT	CASSQAGGAGNTIYF
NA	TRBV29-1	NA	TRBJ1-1	TGCAGCGTTGTGGCTCTCAGGGGCACTGAAGCTTTCTTT	CSVVALRGTEAFF
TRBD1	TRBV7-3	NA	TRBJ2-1	TGTGCCAGCAGCTTAAGGGACAGGGGGTACAATGAGCAGTTCTTC	CASSLRDRGYNEQFF
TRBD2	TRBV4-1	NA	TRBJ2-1	TGCGCCAGCAGCCAAGATTGGAGCGGGATGGACGAGCAGTTCTTC	CASSQDWSGMDEQFF
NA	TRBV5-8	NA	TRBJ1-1	TGTGCCAGCAGCTCTGGGAGGGGCATAAAGAACACTGAAGCTTTCTTT	CASSSGRGIKNTEAFF
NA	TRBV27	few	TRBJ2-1	TGTGCCAGCAGTTTACGGGGCGGGGATGAGCAGTTCTTC	CASSLRGGDEQFF
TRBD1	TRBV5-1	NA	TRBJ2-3	TGCGCCAGCAGCTGGGAGCTTGACAGGGGCCCAAGCACAGATACGCAGTATTTT	CASSWELDRGPSTDTQYF
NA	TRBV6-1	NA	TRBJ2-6	TGTGCCAGCAGTGGGCACAGGCTGGAGAGACCTGGGGCCAACGTCCTGACTTTC	CASSGHRLERPGANVLTF
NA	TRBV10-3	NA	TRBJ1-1	TGTGCCATCAGTGAACTTCTGGGGGGTAGCACTGAAGCTTTCTTT	CAISELLGGSTEAFF
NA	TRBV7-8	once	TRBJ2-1	TGTGCCAGCAGCTTAGGCGCGGGTGAGCAGTTCTTC	CASSLGAGEQFF
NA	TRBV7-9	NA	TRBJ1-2	TGTGCCAGCAGTCGATCGGACTATGGCTACACCTTC	CASSRSDYGYTF
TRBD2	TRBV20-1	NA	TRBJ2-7	TGCAGTGCAGCCAGGGAGGGCGAGCAGTACTTC	CSAAREGEQYF
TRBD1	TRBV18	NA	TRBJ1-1	TGTGCCAGCTCACCGGACAGGGTCCCAATGAACACTGAAGCTTTCTTT	CASSPDRVPMNTEAFF
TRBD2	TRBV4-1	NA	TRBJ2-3	TGCGCCAGCAGCCAAGAACGGCTAGCGGCGACAGATACGCAGTATTTT	CASSQERLAATDTQYF
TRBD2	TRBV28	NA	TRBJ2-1	TGTGCCAGCAGCCCGGAGACTAGCGGGGGGGCGCAGTTCTTC	CASSPETSGGAQFF
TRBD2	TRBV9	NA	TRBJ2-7	TGTGCCAGCAGCGTAGCTAGCGGGGGCCGGGAGGAGCAGTACTTC	CASSVASGGREEQYF
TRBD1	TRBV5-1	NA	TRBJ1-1	TGCGCCAGCAGCAGACCCACAGGGGGCGACACTGAAGCTTTCTTT	CASSRPTGGDTEAFF
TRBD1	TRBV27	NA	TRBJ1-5	TGTGCCAGCAGTCGGGGACAGGGGGGTCAGCCCCAGCATTTT	CASSRGQGGQPQHF
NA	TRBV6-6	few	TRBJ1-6	TGTGCCAGCATTGACAGGCCAGGTGATTCACCCCTCCACTTT	CASIDRPGDSPLHF
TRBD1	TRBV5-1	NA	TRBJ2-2	TGCGCCAGCAGCTCGGGACAGGGGGTTACCGGGGAGCTGTTTTTT	CASSSGQGVTGELFF
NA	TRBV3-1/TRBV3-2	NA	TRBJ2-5	TGTGCCAGCAGCCAAGGGGCTGCCCAAGAGACCCAGTACTTC	CASSQGAAQETQYF
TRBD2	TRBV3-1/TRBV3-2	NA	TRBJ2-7	TGTGCCAGCAGCCAAGCCAGCGGGAGGTACGAGCAGTACTTC	CASSQASGRYEQYF
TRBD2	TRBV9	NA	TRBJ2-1	TGTGCCAGCAGCGTTGGAACTAGCGGGGACCTCCCCAATGAGCAGTTCTTC	CASSVGTSGDLPNEQFF
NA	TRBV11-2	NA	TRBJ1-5	TGTGCCAGCAGCTTAGGGCCGGGTGCCCAGCATTTT	CASSLGPGAQHF
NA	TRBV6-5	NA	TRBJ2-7	TGTGCCACCCAACAGGACACCTACGAGCAGTACTTC	CATQQDTYEQYF
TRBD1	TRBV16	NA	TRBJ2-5	TGTGCCAGCAGCCACCCCACAGGGGATTGGGAGACCCAGTACTTC	CASSHPTGDWETQYF